This T cell receptor (beta chain) comes out of a study of T-cell memory formation after mild COVID-19. This clonotype came up many times. Germline CDR1 reads MGHRA; CDR2 reads YSYEKL. V lost 4 bases, J lost 2 bases, and 8 bases stayed unmatched. This CDR3 comprises 16 residues. TCRdb passed the 5' RACE reads through MiXCR, listing each CDR3 protein once. This table has some 100,000 distinct CDR3 sequences, over 8.5% appearing once. The V call is TRBV4-1, the J call TRBJ2-7; the match to TRBD1 covers 10 bases. Sequenced material: PBMCs or a T cell subset sorted from them (not recorded which). The origin of this receptor is a man in his late teens or twenties who had mild COVID-19 (a few samples of this study predate the infection). Cell type and time point are not known. The CDR3 sequence: CASSPIGTGAAYEQYF. CDR3 nucleotides: TGCGCCAGCAGCCCGATCGGGACAGGGGCGGCCTACGAGCAGTACTTC.